A single sample gave rise to the 28 T cell receptor beta chains below, sequenced in a study of cytomegalovirus exposure and HLA in healthy donors. PCR primers comprised 60 Vbeta and 13 Jbeta primers. Repertoires were generated with immunoSEQ multiplex PCR, while TCRdb's copy carries only in-frame clones and drops some. Among 60,000 to 75,000 clones, roughly 74% were seen once, and the ten largest hold approximately 22%. Sequenced: PBMCs. Source of these receptors: a woman aged 25 to 39 in good health and CMV-seropositive.

Worth noting for this clone: At one end the junction does not follow the germline gene, possibly because of a read error. The chain has TRBV28 and TRBJ2-1; D gene unclear. From germline, CDR1 is MDHEN and CDR2 SYDVKM. The CDR3 extends over 11 amino acids. The chain's CDR3 is CASSLTGVRIF. In DNA form, the CDR3 reads TGTGCCAGCAGTTTAACCGGTGTCAGGATCTTC.

The gene calls are TRBV6-5 and TRBJ2-1, with a possible D match to TRBD2 (6 bases). This CDR3 contains 16 residues. CDR1 MNHEY and CDR2 SVGAGI come from the germline V gene. V was pared by 0 bases and J by 2 bases, with 11 bases between. This CDR3 is CASSYSARGTYNEQFF. DNA of the CDR3: TGTGCCAGCAGTTACTCTGCGCGGGGCACCTACAATGAGCAGTTCTTC.

The rearrangement links TRBV7-9 to TRBJ2-7; 7 bases map to TRBD2. Germline CDR1 SEHNR, CDR2 FQNEAQ (reference sequence). The CDR3 totals 13 residues. V lost 0 bases to trimming and J lost 6 bases; unmatched junction nucleotides: 2. Written as DNA, the CDR3 is TGTGCCAGCAGCTTAGCGGGAGGGGCCGAGCAGTACTTC. Protein: CASSLAGGAEQYF.

The V and J genes are TRBV19 and TRBJ2-1, with D tentatively TRBD2 (5 bases). Germline V CDR1 and CDR2: LNHDA, SQIVND (reference sequence). V was cut by 3 bases and J by 0 bases, with 12 bases left in between. The CDR3 consists of 16 residues. For the CDR3, the DNA is TGTGCCAGTAGTATTGGTGGGAGACACTCCTACAATGAGCAGTTCTTC. Protein: CASSIGGRHSYNEQFF.

A few counts support this clone. The chain is built from TRBV7-9 and TRBJ2-6; TRBD2 might be the D (5 bases). Trimming left V 3 bases short and J 0 bases short, with 9 bases between. The CDR3 is made up of 16 amino acids. Germline V gives CDR1 SEHNR, CDR2 FQNEAQ (reference sequence). CDR3 DNA: TGTGCCAGCAGCTTCGACTATAACTCTGGGGCCAACGTCCTGACTTTC. Translated, it gives CASSFDYNSGANVLTF.

The genes are TRBV10-1 and TRBJ2-3; weak D call: TRBD1 (6 bases). Germline V gene sequence: CDR1 WNHNN, CDR2 SYGVQD (reference sequence). Between the trimmed V and J ends, which lost 1 base and 0 bases, there was a span of 8 bases. This CDR3 contains 15 residues. CDR3 in amino acids: CASSEFQGSTDTQYF. The CDR3 region has the DNA TGCGCCAGCAGTGAGTTCCAGGGGAGCACAGATACGCAGTATTTT.

V gene TRBV28 combines with J gene TRBJ1-1; D is perhaps TRBD1 (6 bases). The CDR3 contains 15 residues. Trimming cost V 9 bases and J 5 bases, with 22 bases left between them. Germline values: CDR1 MDHEN, CDR2 SYDVKM. CDR3 sequence reads: CASRSTGRGNTEAFF. CDR3 DNA sequence: TGTGCCAGTCGCAGTACAGGGAGGGGTAATACTGAAGCTTTCTTT.

V usage is TRBV7-9 and J usage is TRBJ1-1; weak D call: TRBD1 (6 bases). Trimming took off 4 bases at V and 1 base at J, with 10 bases between the two ends. The CDR3 runs 14 residues. Germline CDR1 is SEHNR and CDR2 is FQNEAQ (reference sequence). The CDR3 here is CASSSGTKNTEAFF. The CDR3 region has the DNA TGTGCCAGCAGCTCCGGGACAAAGAACACTGAAGCTTTCTTT.

The chain couples TRBV21-1 to TRBJ2-7; the table's D call of TRBD2 was not tested on the DNA. TRBV21-1 is designated a pseudogene. CDR3 size: 18 residues. The CDR3 loop reads CASRVKKRGGLALGEQYF. The CDR3 DNA reads as TGTGCCAGCAGGGTAAAAAAAAGGGGGGGACTAGCGTTGGGCGAGCAGTACTTC.

This clone was counted many times. The chain recombines TRBV6-1 with TRBJ2-7; 11 bases agree with TRBD1. Per the germline V gene, CDR1 is MNHNS and CDR2 is SASEGT. V trimming: 9 bases; J trimming: 4 bases; junction bases outside the gene matches: 11. The CDR3 length is 15 residues. This CDR3 is CASRSGTGGDYEQYF. CDR3 sequence (DNA): TGTGCCAGTAGGTCCGGGACAGGGGGAGATTACGAGCAGTACTTC.

The chain is built from TRBV7-9 and TRBJ2-3, with 7 bases fitting TRBD2. The CDR3 is made up of 14 amino acids. J gave up 3 bases and V 1 base, and 1 base lay outside the gene matches. Germline V gene sequence: CDR1 SEHNR, CDR2 FQNEAQ (reference sequence). CDR3 DNA sequence: TGTGCCAGCAGCTTAGTGGGAGGGACAGATACGCAGTATTTT. Translated, it gives CASSLVGGTDTQYF.

V usage is TRBV9 and J usage is TRBJ2-3, with D perhaps TRBD1 (5 bases). Germline CDR1 reads SGDLS; CDR2 reads YYNGEE. V was cut by 0 bases and J by 1 base, with 6 bases left in between. The CDR3 sequence is 14 residues long. The CDR3, as DNA: TGTGCCAGCAGCGTAGCCAGGGGCACAGATACGCAGTATTTT. It codes for CASSVARGTDTQYF.

A few counts support this clone. This chain uses TRBV28 with TRBJ2-6, with TRBD1 matching over 10 bases. Germline V lookup: CDR1 MDHEN, CDR2 SYDVKM. With V trimmed by 5 bases and J by 0 bases, 10 bases remained unmatched. The CDR3 covers 19 residues. CDR3 DNA sequence: TGTGCCAGCAGTGCTCTGGGACAGGGGATAATCTCTGGGGCCAACGTCCTGACTTTC. This translates into CASSALGQGIISGANVLTF.

This chain joins TRBV14 and TRBJ1-3; the D gene is possibly TRBD1 (6 bases). Germline V gene sequence: CDR1 SGHDN, CDR2 FVKESK. V dropped 4 bases and J dropped 7 bases, with 8 bases sitting between them. This CDR3 is 12 amino acids long. DNA of the CDR3: TGTGCCAGCAGCCGACAGGACAACACCATATATTTT. Protein sequence: CASSRQDNTIYF.

This clone was seen once. V is TRBV30 and J is TRBJ1-5; D is undetermined. Trimming shortened V by 0 bases and J by 3 bases, and 12 bases separated the two germline ends. Germline V gene lookup returns CDR1 GTSNPN and CDR2 SVGIG (reference sequence). CDR3 length: 15 residues. CDR3 protein: CAWSVDTTFNQPQHF. CDR3 in DNA: TGTGCCTGGAGTGTAGATACTACCTTCAATCAGCCCCAGCATTTT.

The rearrangement links TRBV27 to TRBJ1-1; no clear D. CDR1 is MNHEY and CDR2 is SMNVEV in the germline V gene (reference sequence). Trimming stripped 3 bases from V and 1 base from J, with 6 bases between. The CDR3 contains 13 residues. As DNA, the CDR3 is TGTGCCAGCAGTTTGGGGAGGAACACTGAAGCTTTCTTT. It codes for CASSLGRNTEAFF.

For the CDR3, the DNA is TGTGCCAGCTCACCACCCCGGGACTACTCCTACAATGAGCAGTTCTTC. As protein: CASSPPRDYSYNEQFF. The chain has TRBV18 and TRBJ2-1; TRBD2 agrees at 7 bases. Germline values: CDR1 KGHSH, CDR2 LQKENI. This CDR3 region has 16 residues. V shed 0 bases and J 0 bases; nucleotides not matched to a gene: 2. Complete variable domain (other parts from reference TRBV18 and TRBJ2-1): NAGVMQNPRHLVRRRGQEARLRCSPMKGHSHVYWYRQLPEEGLKFMVYLQKENIIDESGMPKERFSAEFPKEGPSILRIQQVVRGDSAAYFCASSPPRDYSYNEQFFGPGTRLTVL.

This clone was observed a few times. The V and J genes are TRBV28 and TRBJ1-1; D unclear. Trimming cost V 8 bases and J 13 bases, with 23 bases left between them. CDR1 and CDR2 (germline): MDHEN, SYDVKM. The CDR3 is 13 amino acids. The DNA for the CDR3 is TGTGCCAGCGGTACGTCGAAGGGTACCGGAGGTTTCTTT. Translation: CASGTSKGTGGFF.

J is TRBJ1-4 and V is TRBV6-6; D is perhaps TRBD1 (5 bases). This CDR3 region has 14 residues. Germline CDR1 MNHNY, CDR2 SVGAGI (reference sequence). V lost 2 bases and J 7 bases, leaving 11 bases between the germline ends. The CDR3 sequence is CASSYRGQAEKLFF. Here the CDR3 DNA reads TGTGCCAGCAGTTACAGGGGCCAGGCTGAAAAACTGTTTTTT.

The genes are TRBV2 and TRBJ1-2; 8 nucleotides agree with TRBD1. This CDR3 is 12 amino acids long. V was clipped by 6 bases and J by 5 bases; unmatched bases: 2. Germline CDR1 is SNHLY and CDR2 is FYNNEI. CDR3 amino acids: CASRGQGYGYTF. The CDR3 DNA reads as TGTGCCAGCAGAGGACAGGGTTATGGCTACACCTTC.

Many counts were recorded for this clone. The genes are TRBV4-1 and TRBJ2-1; D might be TRBD1 (5 bases). Trimming removed 0 bases from V and 0 bases from J, with 12 bases in between. This CDR3 contains 17 residues. The germline V gene encodes CDR1 MGHRA and CDR2 YSYEKL. This chain's CDR3 is CASSQEWGPFSYNEQFF. CDR3 bases: TGCGCCAGCAGCCAAGAATGGGGCCCCTTCTCCTACAATGAGCAGTTCTTC.

This chain connects TRBV7-9 to TRBJ1-2; perhaps TRBD1 as D (5 bases). The germline V and J ends were trimmed by 4 bases and 3 bases, with 9 bases remaining between them. There are 13 residues in the CDR3. Germline CDR1 and CDR2: SEHNR and FQNEAQ (reference sequence). CDR3 protein: CASSSGGYYGYTF. In DNA, the CDR3 is TGTGCCAGCAGCTCGGGGGGGTACTATGGCTACACCTTC.

V is TRBV2 and J is TRBJ1-5; D ambiguous. The V gene's germline CDR1 is SNHLY and CDR2 FYNNEI. Trimming stripped 1 base from V and 0 bases from J, with 4 bases between. This CDR3 contains 14 residues. CDR3 loop: CASSEVNSNQPQHF. CDR3 coding DNA: TGTGCCAGCAGTGAAGTAAATAGCAATCAGCCCCAGCATTTT.

CDR3 sequence reads: CASTDSRYEQYF. CDR3 DNA sequence: TGTGCCAGTACTGACTCTCGATACGAGCAGTACTTC. This chain connects TRBV19 to TRBJ2-7; D is undetermined. Trimming cost V 7 bases and J 4 bases, with 11 bases left between them. CDR3 length equals 12 residues. Looked up from germline, CDR1 is LNHDA and CDR2 is SQIVND (reference sequence). Complete variable domain (other parts from reference TRBV19 and TRBJ2-7): DGGITQSPKYLFRKEGQNVTLSCEQNLNHDAMYWYRQDPGQGLRLIYYSQIVNDFQKGDIAEGYSVSREKKESFPLTVTSAQKNPTAFYLCASTDSRYEQYFGPGTRLTVT.

The chain links TRBV30 to TRBJ2-3; tentative D call: TRBD2 (6 bases). The germline CDR1 and CDR2 sequences are GTSNPN and SVGIG (reference sequence). Between the trimmed V and J ends, which lost 3 bases and 7 bases, there was a span of 20 bases. This CDR3 is 15 amino acids long. The CDR3 region has the DNA TGTGCCTGGAGCGCGGGACTCGAGGGCGCAAATACGCAGTATTTT. Translating it yields CAWSAGLEGANTQYF.

This chain connects TRBV30 to TRBJ1-5; D possibly corresponds to TRBD1 (6 bases). The CDR3 is 14 amino acids. Trimming pared 2 bases from V and 3 bases from J, leaving 11 bases between. Looked up from germline, CDR1 is GTSNPN and CDR2 is SVGIG (reference sequence). DNA for the CDR3: TGTGCCTGGAGTCCCGGACAGCTCAATCAGCCCCAGCATTTT. Translated: CAWSPGQLNQPQHF.

V and J are TRBV11-2 and TRBJ2-1; 8 nucleotides line up with TRBD2. The CDR3 extends over 17 amino acids. Germline V gene sequence: CDR1 SGHAT, CDR2 FQNNGV. V dropped 2 bases and J dropped 4; count of bases not matched to a gene: 10. CDR3 coding DNA: TGTGCCAGCAGCTTACCCGCAAGCGGGAGAAGATACAATGAGCAGTTCTTC. Its protein product is CASSLPASGRRYNEQFF.

The rearrangement links TRBV9 to TRBJ2-1; no firm D call. CDR3 size: 15 residues. Looked up from germline, CDR1 is SGDLS and CDR2 is YYNGEE. V dropped 0 bases and J dropped 5 bases, with 12 bases sitting between them. This CDR3 reads CASSVVGSQNNEQFF. The CDR3 nucleotides are TGTGCCAGCAGCGTAGTTGGTAGCCAGAACAATGAGCAGTTCTTC. The full variable domain, in which reference TRBV9 and TRBJ2-1 provide the parts outside the CDR3, is DSGVTQTPKHLITATGQRVTLRCSPRSGDLSVYWYQQSLDQGLQFLIQYYNGEERAKGNILERFSAQQFPDLHSELNLSSLELGDSALYFCASSVVGSQNNEQFFGPGTRLTVL.